Listed here is a single T cell receptor beta chain. Its target is unknown. Primers included in the PCR were 60 Vbeta and 13 Jbeta primers. Libraries were prepared by immunoSEQ multiplex PCR; TCRdb keeps only in-frame clonotypes and omits some of them. The sample has approximately 100,000 clones, more than 80% seen once. The sample belongs to a study of cytomegalovirus exposure and HLA in healthy donors. Study at large: For the 300 to 450 genotyped donors, roughly 80% fell within the Caucasian-associated ancestry cluster.

Regarding the study as a whole: The investigators catalogued 160 or so TCR beta chains as cytomegalovirus-associated. Association of a missense DCLRE1C variant with TCR beta V- and J-gene trimming was reported in a later analysis. In terms of immune exposure information, only CMV serostatus was available.

V was clipped by 5 bases and J by 5 bases; unmatched bases: 8. The CDR3 covers 16 residues. CDR1 and CDR2 from the germline V gene are SGHAT and FQNNGV. This clonotype was sampled from a man aged 30 to 45 in good health and CMV-seronegative. The specimen sequenced was PBMCs. The rearrangement uses TRBV11-2 and TRBJ2-7; 14 positions match TRBD2. CDR3 amino acids: CASSPFGTSGGDEQYF. As DNA, the CDR3 is TGTGCCAGCAGCCCCTTCGGGACTAGCGGGGGCGACGAGCAGTACTTC.